This T cell receptor beta chain was recovered during a study of shared clonotypes between healthy human individuals. Some clones are missing from TCRdb's copy, which holds only in-frame ones; the method was immunoSEQ multiplex PCR. This repertoire shows some 550,000 clones, roughly 97% found once; its top ten account for around 0.06%. The V gene's germline CDR1 is SEHNR and CDR2 FQNEAQ (reference sequence). The CDR3 runs to 15 residues. V lost 5 bases to trimming and J lost 1 base; unmatched junction nucleotides: 3. The chain joins TRBV7-9 to TRBJ2-3; 10 bases line up with TRBD2. This TCR was sampled from a woman aged 30 to 39 in good health. The specimen sequenced was naive CD4+ T cells sorted from blood. Described subset: CD45RA+ positively selected. DNA for the CDR3: TGTGCCAGCAGCCTCGGGACTAGCGGCACAGATACGCAGTATTTT. Its protein product is CASSLGTSGTDTQYF.